These 13 T cell receptor beta chains share one sample of origin, sequenced in a study of blood T cell repertoires in COVID-19. TCRdb keeps only in-frame clones here, not all; method: immunoSEQ multiplex PCR. Here the sample spans around 250,000 clones, 90% being singletons. Sequenced input: peripheral blood. The receptors derive from a woman aged 60-70 years with COVID-19, enrolled during active disease.

This clone occurred a few times. The CDR3 region is CSASGPRGPQHF. Here the CDR3 DNA reads TGCAGCGCTTCGGGGCCCAGGGGTCCCCAGCATTTT. V is TRBV29-1 and J is TRBJ1-5; maybe TRBD1 (6 bases). This CDR3 spans 12 amino acids. The V end was cut by 7 bases, the J end by 10 bases, with 17 bases between. In germline, CDR1 is SQVTM, CDR2 ANQGSEA.

The gene calls are TRBV5-1 and TRBJ1-2, with 7 bases identical to TRBD1. CDR1 is SGHRS and CDR2 is YFSETQ in the germline V gene. The CDR3 consists of 15 residues. Unmatched junction bases numbered 8, after V lost 2 bases and J lost 4 bases. The chain's CDR3 is CASSFSPGQIYGYTF. As DNA, the CDR3 is TGCGCCAGCAGCTTTAGCCCGGGACAGATCTATGGCTACACCTTC.

The chain uses TRBV7-9 and TRBJ1-1; tentative D call: TRBD1 (5 bases). Per germline, CDR1 SEHNR and CDR2 FQNEAQ (reference sequence). This CDR3 contains 14 residues. The V end was cut by 3 bases, the J end by 4 bases, with 12 bases between. CDR3 sequence reads: CASSLRTLGTEAFF. DNA of the CDR3: TGTGCCAGCAGCTTGAGGACATTGGGCACTGAAGCTTTCTTT. Variable domain in full (rest from reference TRBV7-9 and TRBJ1-1): DTGVSQNPRHKITKRGQNVTFRCDPISEHNRLYWYRQTLGQGPEFLTYFQNEAQLEKSRLLSDRFSAERPKGSFSTLEIQRTEQGDSAMYLCASSLRTLGTEAFFGQGTRLTVV.

This clone was picked up one time. This chain connects TRBV5-1 to TRBJ2-3; 13 bases agree with TRBD2. This CDR3 spans 15 amino acids. Germline V gene lookup returns CDR1 SGHRS and CDR2 YFSETQ. V was clipped by 7 bases and J by 1 base; unmatched bases: 3. In nucleotides, the CDR3 is TGCGCCAGCTGGACTAGCGGGGGCCGCACAGATACGCAGTATTTT. Its translation: CASWTSGGRTDTQYF.

The chain employs TRBV29-1 and TRBJ1-5; D remains unclear. CDR1 and CDR2 (germline): SQVTM, ANQGSEA. The CDR3 totals 11 residues. V was clipped by 3 bases and J by 7 bases, with 7 bases between them. CDR3 region: CSVDQAQPQHF. The DNA of the CDR3 is TGCAGCGTTGACCAAGCGCAGCCCCAGCATTTT.

The V call is TRBV11-2, the J call TRBJ1-3; D gene uncertain. CDR3 size: 15 residues. Deletions cut 2 bases from V and 0 bases from J, with 8 bases between. In germline, CDR1 is SGHAT, CDR2 FQNNGV. CDR3 in amino acids: CASSLLRSSGNTIYF. CDR3 nucleotides: TGTGCCAGCAGCTTACTGAGAAGCTCTGGAAACACCATATATTTT. Full variable domain (missing parts from reference TRBV11-2 and TRBJ1-3): EAGVAQSPRYKIIEKRQSVAFWCNPISGHATLYWYQQILGQGPKLLIQFQNNGVVDDSQLPKDRFSAERLKGVDSTLKIQPAKLEDSAVYLCASSLLRSSGNTIYFGEGSWLTVV.

The chain employs TRBV6-5 and TRBJ2-7; possibly TRBD2 for D (6 bases). V lost 4 bases and J 0 bases, leaving 10 bases between the germline ends. The CDR3 contains 14 residues. Germline assignment: CDR1 MNHEY and CDR2 SVGAGI. In nucleotides, the CDR3 is TGTGCCAGCAGTTGGAGGGAAAGCTCCTACGAGCAGTACTTC. Its protein product is CASSWRESSYEQYF.

Notes on this clone: The same CDR3 can be traced to other DNA sequences in this sample. The rearrangement uses TRBV7-9 and TRBJ1-5; D is undetermined. Trimming left V 5 bases short and J 1 base short, with 6 bases between. CDR3 size: 13 residues. Germline lookup yields CDR1 SEHNR and CDR2 FQNEAQ (reference sequence). The CDR3 DNA sequence: TGTGCCAGCAGCCTTCTCAGCAATCAGCCCCAGCATTTT. Residues: CASSLLSNQPQHF.

This chain connects TRBV6-5 to TRBJ1-4; 11 bases fit TRBD1. The CDR3 is made up of 15 amino acids. CDR1 is MNHEY, CDR2 SVGAGI, per germline. The V segment lost 0 bases and the J segment 8 bases; nucleotides outside the gene matches: 2. CDR3 coding DNA: TGTGCCAGCAGTTACTCGGGACAGGGGGACGAAAAACTGTTTTTT. Translated, it gives CASSYSGQGDEKLFF.

This clone showed up just a few times. At one end the junction does not follow the germline gene, possibly because of a read error. The gene calls are TRBV19 and TRBJ1-4, with 10 bases lining up with TRBD1. Germline values: CDR1 LNHDA, CDR2 SQIVND (reference sequence). The CDR3 sequence is 14 residues long. The CDR3 DNA is TGTGCCAGTAGTAAGTTCGGTGGGACAGGGGCCCTCTCTTTT. This gives the protein CASSKFGGTGALSF.

The chain's CDR3 is CSAGKGAFGYTF. The CDR3 DNA reads as TGTTCTGCAGGGAAGGGGGCTTTTGGCTACACCTTC. The chain is built from TRBV28 and TRBJ1-2, with 7 bases lining up with TRBD1. CDR3 size: 12 residues. From germline, CDR1 is MDHEN and CDR2 SYDVKM.

This clone has a single count. This chain joins TRBV21-1 and TRBJ1-5. TRBV21-1 corresponds to a pseudogene. The CDR3 is made up of 16 amino acids. The CDR3 DNA reads as TGTGCCAGCAGCAAAGATGGTTCGGGAACTGAGACCCCCCAGCATTTT. This sequence encodes CASSKDGSGTETPQHF.

V gene TRBV6-1 combines with J gene TRBJ1-1; D is undetermined. CDR1 is MNHNS and CDR2 is SASEGT in the germline V gene. This CDR3 is 14 amino acids long. The germline V and J ends were trimmed by 2 bases and 0 bases, with 7 bases remaining between them. The CDR3 is CASSESGMNTEAFF. The CDR3 coding sequence is TGTGCCAGCAGTGAAAGCGGAATGAACACTGAAGCTTTCTTT.